This is a list of T cell receptor beta chains from one sample in a study of post-analysis software for immune sequencing data. A single record per CDR3 protein comes from TCRdb applying MiXCR to the PCR reads. The sample has fewer than 850,000 distinct CDR3 sequences, around 27% seen once; the top ten hold more than 0.45%. Material: blood. These receptors originate from a girl aged 5 to 17 with multiple sclerosis. The CDR3 runs from the conserved cysteine through the conserved F or W. A D gene is named only where the DNA matches it firmly. The size field is filled for only some rows; it gives once, few, many or a size class.

D gene	V gene	J gene	clone size	CDR3 protein	CDR3 DNA
.	TRBV29-1	TRBJ2-5	many	CSVEGGSGQETQYF	TGCAGCGTTGAGGGGGGTTCGGGCCAAGAGACCCAGTACTTC
.	TRBV28	TRBJ2-1	few	CASSGMGNEQFF	TGTGCCAGCAGTGGAATGGGGAATGAGCAGTTCTTC
TRBD2	TRBV29-1	TRBJ2-3	.	CSVEDGGGAPDTQYF	TGCAGCGTTGAAGACGGCGGGGGGGCCCCAGATACGCAGTATTTT
TRBD1	TRBV7-8	TRBJ2-5	.	CASSLQRTGGETQYF	TGTGCCAGCAGCTTACAAAGGACAGGGGGAGAGACCCAGTACTTC
.	TRBV18	TRBJ2-5	.	CASSPPVVETQYF	TGTGCCAGCTCACCACCGGTTGTCGAGACCCAGTACTTC
.	TRBV6-2/TRBV6-3	TRBJ2-7	.	CASSYPGPHYEQYF	TGTGCCAGCAGTTACCCGGGACCACACTACGAGCAGTACTTC
.	TRBV12-3/TRBV12-4	TRBJ2-5	.	CASSFGEGGRETQYF	TGTGCCAGCAGTTTTGGGGAAGGGGGTCGAGAGACCCAGTACTTC
.	TRBV4-3	TRBJ2-7	.	CASSQDSGREQYF	TGCGCCAGCAGCCAAGATTCCGGGCGCGAGCAGTACTTC
.	TRBV7-2	TRBJ2-7	many	CASSPLYEQYF	TGTGCCAGCAGCCCTCTATACGAGCAGTACTTC
TRBD1	TRBV20-1	TRBJ2-5	.	CSALSIPRGLVETQYF	TGCAGTGCTCTCTCAATCCCCAGGGGGCTCGTGGAGACCCAGTACTTC
TRBD1	TRBV18	TRBJ2-1	.	CASPQSLGQGPYNEQFF	TGTGCCAGCCCACAATCCCTAGGACAGGGCCCCTACAATGAGCAGTTCTTC
.	TRBV7-2	TRBJ2-4	few	CASSPDERARQYF	TGTGCCAGCAGCCCCGATGAACGAGCGAGGCAGTACTTC
TRBD1	TRBV7-2	TRBJ2-1	few	CASSLSQGLLSSYNEQFF	TGTGCCAGCAGCTTATCACAGGGGTTGCTTAGCTCCTACAATGAGCAGTTCTTC
.	TRBV29-1	TRBJ2-1	.	CSVKRGAHNEQFF	TGCAGCGTTAAACGGGGGGCCCACAATGAGCAGTTCTTC
.	TRBV29-1	TRBJ1-5	.	CSVGSYSNQPQHF	TGCAGCGTAGGGAGTTATAGCAATCAGCCCCAGCATTTT
.	TRBV3-1	TRBJ2-5	.	CARSQWSETQYF	TGTGCCCGCAGCCAATGGTCCGAGACCCAGTACTTC
.	TRBV7-9	TRBJ1-1	few	CASSPRGRTEAFF	TGTGCCAGCAGCCCCCGGGGGAGGACTGAAGCTTTCTTT
TRBD2	TRBV5-1	TRBJ2-7	few	CASSGGLAETYEQYF	TGCGCCAGCAGTGGCGGACTAGCGGAGACCTACGAGCAGTACTTC
.	TRBV5-1	TRBJ2-5	.	CASSEEGSGWVGETQYF	TGCGCCAGCAGCGAAGAAGGATCTGGTTGGGTGGGAGAGACCCAGTACTTC
.	TRBV27	TRBJ2-1	.	CASSLIPGDEQFF	TGTGCCAGCAGTTTAATCCCAGGGGATGAGCAGTTCTTC
TRBD1	TRBV20-1	TRBJ2-1	.	CSARANRGYNEQFF	TGCAGTGCTAGAGCTAACAGGGGATACAATGAGCAGTTCTTC
.	TRBV20-1	TRBJ1-2	few	CSAPHEDSYGYTF	TGCAGTGCTCCCCATGAAGACAGCTATGGCTACACCTTC
.	TRBV5-1	TRBJ2-7	.	CASSLESSRLYEQYF	TGCGCCAGCAGCTTGGAGTCTAGCCGCCTCTACGAGCAGTACTTC
TRBD2	TRBV10-3	TRBJ2-1	.	CAITLGRGNEQFF	TGTGCCATCACCCTAGGGAGGGGTAATGAGCAGTTCTTC
TRBD2	TRBV5-6	TRBJ2-1	many	CASSSTGTSRNNEQFF	TGTGCCAGCAGCTCGACCGGGACTAGCAGGAACAATGAGCAGTTCTTC
TRBD2	TRBV25-1	TRBJ2-3	.	CASRTGGDTDTQYF	TGTGCCAGCAGGACTGGGGGGGACACAGATACGCAGTATTTT
.	TRBV6-5	TRBJ2-3	few	CASSALGASTDTQYF	TGTGCCAGCAGTGCCTTAGGGGCCAGCACAGATACGCAGTATTTT
TRBD2	TRBV24-1	TRBJ2-1	.	CATSDWGGSNEQFF	TGTGCCACCAGTGATTGGGGGGGTTCCAATGAGCAGTTCTTC
.	TRBV13	TRBJ2-7	.	CASSLGLYPGVQGSYEQYF	TGTGCCAGCAGCTTAGGCTTATACCCCGGGGTGCAGGGCTCCTACGAGCAGTACTTC
.	TRBV20-1	TRBJ2-7	few	CSVKIDYPFNPTEQYF	TGCAGTGTTAAGATTGACTACCCCTTTAATCCGACCGAGCAGTACTTC
TRBD2	TRBV7-2	TRBJ2-7	.	CASSRARAGELYEQYF	TGTGCCAGCAGTCGGGCGCGAGCGGGAGAGTTGTACGAGCAGTACTTC
.	TRBV4-3	TRBJ1-4	few	CASSPLSLSGGKLFF	TGCGCCAGCAGCCCGCTCTCTTTAAGTGGAGGAAAACTGTTTTTT
.	TRBV29-1	TRBJ2-1	few	CSGALTVSYNEQFF	TGCAGCGGGGCTTTGACAGTCTCCTACAATGAGCAGTTCTTC
.	TRBV20-1	TRBJ1-1	.	CSARVGGMNTEAFF	TGCAGTGCTAGAGTCGGAGGGATGAACACTGAAGCTTTCTTT
TRBD2	TRBV20-1	TRBJ2-1	.	CSARAGLQRGYEQFF	TGCAGTGCTAGAGCTGGGCTCCAGCGGGGGTATGAGCAGTTCTTC
.	TRBV5-6	TRBJ2-5	.	CASSPYSIAQETQYF	TGTGCCAGCAGCCCCTATTCTATTGCCCAAGAGACCCAGTACTTC
TRBD2	TRBV7-2	TRBJ2-3	.	CASSAGDFTDTQYF	TGTGCCAGCAGCGCGGGGGACTTCACAGATACGCAGTATTTT
TRBD1	TRBV5-1	TRBJ2-1	few	CASSLDGTGLDDEQFF	TGCGCCAGCAGCTTGGACGGGACAGGCCTTGATGATGAGCAGTTCTTC
.	TRBV7-8	TRBJ2-7	few	CASSWELAYEQYF	TGTGCCAGCAGCTGGGAGCTAGCCTACGAGCAGTACTTC
.	TRBV20-1	TRBJ1-2	few	CSARDLLGSDAINYGYTF	TGCAGTGCTAGGGACCTCCTCGGGAGCGACGCTATTAACTATGGCTACACCTTC
TRBD1	TRBV20-1	TRBJ1-2	.	CSARDLDRGGGYTF	TGCAGTGCTAGAGATCTCGACAGGGGAGGGGGCTACACCTTC
.	TRBV20-1	TRBJ2-5	once	CSAAQDLVGTQYF	TGCAGTGCTGCCCAGGACTTGGTCGGGACCCAGTACTTC
.	TRBV11-2	TRBJ2-5	few	CASGRGTETQYF	TGTGCCAGCGGAAGGGGAACAGAGACCCAGTACTTC
.	TRBV2	TRBJ2-5	.	CASRYAIGETQYF	TGTGCCAGCAGGTATGCAATCGGGGAAACCCAGTACTTC
TRBD2	TRBV6-1	TRBJ2-7	.	CASGGGEQYF	TGTGCCAGCGGCGGGGGCGAGCAGTACTTC
TRBD1	TRBV5-1	TRBJ2-7	few	CASSLPDRDEQYF	TGCGCCAGCAGCCTCCCGGACAGGGACGAGCAGTACTTC
.	TRBV15	TRBJ2-2	.	CATSRVRVVGTGELFF	TGTGCCACCAGCAGAGTACGGGTGGTGGGCACCGGGGAGCTGTTTTTT
.	TRBV20-1	TRBJ1-1	few	CSAYGGGNTEAFF	TGCAGTGCTTACGGCGGGGGAAACACTGAAGCTTTCTTT
TRBD1	TRBV4-3	TRBJ2-2	.	CASSGTGGNTGELFF	TGCGCCAGCAGCGGGACAGGGGGCAACACCGGGGAGCTGTTTTTT
TRBD1	TRBV27	TRBJ1-1	few	CASSSRGDTEAFF	TGTGCCAGCAGTTCCAGGGGGGACACTGAAGCTTTCTTT
.	TRBV7-2	TRBJ1-6	.	CASGRDGSNSPLHF	TGTGCCAGCGGACGGGACGGGAGTAATTCACCCCTCCACTTT